These 18 T cell receptor beta chains share one sample of origin, sequenced in a study of a mutant IDH1 vaccine in newly diagnosed glioma. Their antigens remain unidentified. Indicated time point: week 5, during vaccination. Vaccination used 300 ug of mutant IDH1 20-mer peptide per dose, with topical imiquimod. Using immunoSEQ multiplex PCR, the repertoire was profiled, and TCRdb retains in-frame clones only, with some absent. The sample shows 40,000 to 65,000 clones, just under 80% of them seen only once. The sample was PBMCs, taken from a glioma patient whose treatment included an IDH1 peptide vaccine. These receptors originate from a middle-aged woman with glioma.

This chain connects TRBV11-2 to TRBJ2-2; D perhaps matches TRBD2 (6 bases). Between the trimmed V and J ends, which lost 4 bases and 7 bases, there was a span of 19 bases. Germline assignment: CDR1 SGHAT and CDR2 FQNNGV. This CDR3 has 16 residues. For the CDR3, the DNA is TGTGCCAGCAGCTCTGTTCCCGGGGCCGGGGGCGGGGAGCTGTTTTTT. As protein: CASSSVPGAGGGELFF. The full variable domain, rest sourced from reference TRBV11-2 and TRBJ2-2, is EAGVAQSPRYKIIEKRQSVAFWCNPISGHATLYWYQQILGQGPKLLIQFQNNGVVDDSQLPKDRFSAERLKGVDSTLKIQPAKLEDSAVYLCASSSVPGAGGGELFFGEGSRLTVL.

The count of this clone is one. The chain carries TRBV4-1 and TRBJ1-6, with D tentatively TRBD1 (6 bases). Trimming pared 3 bases from V and 0 bases from J, leaving 18 bases between. The CDR3 has 19 amino acids. The germline gives CDR1 MGHRA, CDR2 YSYEKL. The DNA of the CDR3 is TGCGCCAGCAGCCACGGACCGGGACACCTGAGCTCCTATAATTCACCCCTCCACTTT. Translation: CASSHGPGHLSSYNSPLHF.

This chain links TRBV30 with TRBJ2-7; 10 positions agree with TRBD1. Germline assignment: CDR1 GTSNPN and CDR2 SVGIG (reference sequence). Unmatched junction bases numbered 4, after V lost 2 bases and J lost 3 bases. CDR3 length: 14 residues. The CDR3 bases are TGTGCCTGGAGTACCGGGACAGGGGTCTACGAGCAGTACTTC. Its translation: CAWSTGTGVYEQYF.

DNA for the CDR3: TGTGCCAGCAGCTTTTCCGGAGAGACCCAGTACTTC. It codes for CASSFSGETQYF. The chain has TRBV7-2 and TRBJ2-5; D is unclear. CDR3 length equals 12 residues. Germline V gene data show CDR1 as SGHTA and CDR2 as FQGNSA. V gave up 3 bases and J gave up 4 bases, with 6 bases separating them.

The chain recombines TRBV27 with TRBJ2-3; TRBD2 agrees at 12 bases. This CDR3 is 16 amino acids long. The germline V gene encodes CDR1 MNHEY and CDR2 SMNVEV (reference sequence). After removal of 7 bases from V and 4 bases from J, the junction contained 9 bases not matched to a gene. The CDR3 spells CASNPTSGGRADTQYF. Written as DNA, the CDR3 is TGTGCCAGCAACCCGACTAGCGGGGGTAGAGCAGATACGCAGTATTTT.

The table lists this clone with a few counts. The rearrangement uses TRBV5-6 and TRBJ1-1; D is unresolved. Germline assignment: CDR1 SGHDT and CDR2 YYEEEE. This CDR3 contains 15 residues. The V gene lost 0 bases and the J gene lost 0 bases, with 9 bases spanning the gap. CDR3 sequence: CASSLERTMNTEAFF. DNA of the CDR3: TGTGCCAGCAGCTTGGAAAGGACCATGAACACTGAAGCTTTCTTT. The full variable domain, its missing parts supplied by reference TRBV5-6 and TRBJ1-1, is DAGVTQSPTHLIKTRGQQVTLRCSPKSGHDTVSWYQQALGQGPQFIFQYYEEEERQRGNFPDRFSGHQFPNYSSELNVNALLLGDSALYLCASSLERTMNTEAFFGQGTRLTVV.

J is TRBJ2-7 and V is TRBV6-5; 8 bases are a match to TRBD2. V was clipped by 0 bases and J by 10 bases; unmatched bases: 8. The CDR3 sequence is 14 residues long. Germline V gives CDR1 MNHEY, CDR2 SVGAGI. CDR3 sequence (DNA): TGTGCCAGCAGTTACTCTGGGACTAGAGGTACCCAGTACTTC. It is translated as CASSYSGTRGTQYF.

The rearrangement uses TRBV2 and TRBJ2-7; unclear D gene. The CDR3 covers 12 residues. V was cut by 7 bases and J by 2 bases, with 9 bases left in between. Germline assignment: CDR1 SNHLY and CDR2 FYNNEI. This CDR3 reads CASKMDPYEQYF. CDR3 DNA sequence: TGTGCCAGCAAGATGGACCCCTACGAGCAGTACTTC.

This chain connects TRBV19 to TRBJ1-3; no clear D. The V end was cut by 3 bases, the J end by 4 bases, with 10 bases between. The CDR3 extends over 14 amino acids. Germline CDR1 reads LNHDA; CDR2 reads SQIVND (reference sequence). The CDR3 sequence: CASSMEVTGNTIYF. DNA for the CDR3: TGTGCCAGTAGTATGGAAGTTACAGGAAACACCATATATTTT.

The chain links TRBV30 to TRBJ1-2, with a weak D call TRBD1 (6 bases). V was clipped by 7 bases and J by 4 bases, with 10 bases between them. CDR1 is GTSNPN, CDR2 SVGIG, per germline (reference sequence). The CDR3 sequence is 11 residues long. The CDR3 loop reads CAFGQLYGYTF. For the CDR3, the DNA is TGTGCCTTTGGACAGCTCTATGGCTACACCTTC.

The CDR3 DNA follows: TGTGCCAGTAGTATAGGCGTTGGAGTCCCCCTCCACTTT. Translated: CASSIGVGVPLHF. The chain combines TRBV19 with TRBJ1-6, with no clear D. Deletions cut 1 base from V and 13 bases from J, with 11 bases between. The CDR3 covers 13 residues. The germline V gene encodes CDR1 LNHDA and CDR2 SQIVND (reference sequence).

In the case of this clone: An end of the junction differs from the germline gene, which may be a read error. The chain is built from TRBV4-1 and TRBJ1-5; TRBD1 matches 10 bases. Germline CDR1 MGHRA, CDR2 YSYEKL. The CDR3 is 17 amino acids. The CDR3 nucleotides read TGCGCCAGCAGCCAAGGGGGACAGGGGAGGGGCAATCAGCCCCGGCATTTT. Translated: CASSQGGQGRGNQPRHF.

CDR3: CASTTPPGETQYF. DNA for the CDR3: TGTGCCAGTACAACACCCCCGGGGGAGACCCAGTACTTC. The genes are TRBV19 and TRBJ2-5, with a possible D match to TRBD2 (5 bases). Germline-derived CDR1 and CDR2 are LNHDA and SQIVND (reference sequence). V shed 7 bases and J shed 5 bases, with 14 bases lying between them. The CDR3 runs to 13 residues.

The chain is built from TRBV15 and TRBJ2-6; D ambiguous. The germline gives CDR1 LNHNV, CDR2 YYDKDF (reference sequence). This CDR3 has 16 amino acids. Trimming stripped 6 bases from V and 0 bases from J, with 12 bases between. In DNA, the CDR3 is TGTGCCACCAGTCCCCCCCTGGCCTCTGGGGCCAACGTCCTGACTTTC. As protein: CATSPPLASGANVLTF.

V and J are TRBV14 and TRBJ2-3; 7 bases align to TRBD2. The V gene end was trimmed by 0 bases and the J gene end by 4 bases; junction bases not matched to a gene: 1. Per germline, CDR1 SGHDN and CDR2 FVKESK. The CDR3 loop spans 14 amino acids. DNA for the CDR3: TGTGCCAGCAGCCAAGAGGGGGGGGCAGATACGCAGTATTTT. It yields the protein CASSQEGGADTQYF.

The gene calls are TRBV5-4 and TRBJ2-1; TRBD1 is a possible D gene (5 bases). The V end was cut by 0 bases, the J end by 6 bases, with 13 bases between. The CDR3 has 15 residues. Germline assignment: CDR1 SGHNT and CDR2 YYREEE (reference sequence). The CDR3 region has the DNA TGTGCCAGCAGCTTGGACAGGTCTAGGGGCAATGAGCAGTTCTTC. It is translated as CASSLDRSRGNEQFF.

The sample holds a few counts of this clone. The chain uses TRBV6-1 and TRBJ1-1, with a weak D call TRBD1 (5 bases). Germline V gives CDR1 MNHNS, CDR2 SASEGT. The CDR3 is 14 residues long. V was pared by 7 bases and J by 3 bases, with 15 bases between. The CDR3 coding sequence is TGTGCCAGCAAGAAGGGGAGTGGATACACTGAAGCTTTCTTT. The encoded protein is CASKKGSGYTEAFF.

The chain links TRBV2 to TRBJ2-1, with D tentatively TRBD1 (5 bases). V gave up 3 bases and J gave up 11 bases, with 8 bases separating them. Germline V lookup: CDR1 SNHLY, CDR2 FYNNEI. The CDR3 sequence is 11 residues long. In DNA, the CDR3 is TGTGCCAGCAGTGAGGGGCAGAAGCAGTTCTTC. Protein sequence: CASSEGQKQFF.